Presented here are 13 T cell receptor beta chains from one specimen sequenced in a study of shared clonotypes between healthy human individuals. Using immunoSEQ multiplex PCR, the repertoire was profiled, and TCRdb retains in-frame clones only, with some absent. The table includes roughly 720,000 clones, less than 95% detected once. Sequencing used memory CD8+ T cells from PBMCs. Subset in this sample: CD45RO+ cells pooled with CCR7-negative TemRA cells. The receptors derive from a man aged 18 to 29 in good health. Some clones in this sample may be carry-over from other donors' samples.

About this clone itself: A much larger clone sits a single nucleotide away, making a read error possible. The sample holds other DNA sequences that translate to the same CDR3. The CDR3 bases are TGTGCCAGCAGCTTAGGACCAGATACGCAGTATTTT. Translation: CASSLGPDTQYF. The V call is TRBV7-9, the J call TRBJ2-3; D is unclear. Trimming left V 1 base short and J 4 bases short, with 3 bases between. The CDR3 totals 12 residues. The germline V gene encodes CDR1 SEHNR and CDR2 FQNEAQ (reference sequence).

The chain employs TRBV6-5 and TRBJ2-2, with a possible D match to TRBD2 (6 bases). The CDR3 spans 14 residues. The V gene's germline CDR1 is MNHEY and CDR2 SVGAGI. V was shortened by 0 bases and J by 6 bases, with 8 bases between the two germline ends. The CDR3 loop is CASSYSREAGELFF. CDR3 bases: TGTGCCAGCAGTTACTCGAGGGAGGCCGGGGAGCTGTTTTTT.

The V and J genes are TRBV19 and TRBJ2-3; possibly TRBD2 for D (5 bases). The CDR3 has 14 amino acids. Germline assignment: CDR1 LNHDA and CDR2 SQIVND (reference sequence). Trimming removed 10 bases at V and 2 bases at J, with 16 bases between. CDR3: CATKTRAYTDTQYF. The CDR3 DNA reads as TGTGCCACTAAGACGAGGGCCTACACAGATACGCAGTATTTT.

The chain joins TRBV25-1 to TRBJ2-7; TRBD2 agrees at 10 bases. This CDR3 has 15 amino acids. The V segment lost 1 base and the J segment 5 bases; nucleotides outside the gene matches: 5. Germline lookup yields CDR1 MGHDK and CDR2 SYGVNS. The CDR3 DNA is TGTGCCAGCAGTGAATCTAGCGGGAGTTCCCACGAGCAGTACTTC. Its translation: CASSESSGSSHEQYF.

The chain carries TRBV4-3 and TRBJ1-1, with D hard to call. The CDR3 is made up of 16 amino acids. V lost 0 bases and J 1 base, leaving 12 bases between the germline ends. Looked up from germline, CDR1 is LGHNA and CDR2 is YSLEER. The CDR3 DNA sequence: TGCGCCAGCAGCCAAGATAAGTACAGTTCGAACACTGAAGCTTTCTTT. This encodes CASSQDKYSSNTEAFF.

The chain couples TRBV4-3 to TRBJ1-5; 7 nucleotides agree with TRBD1. The V and J ends lost 0 bases and 4 bases, in that order; junction bases with no gene match: 3. This CDR3 has 15 amino acids. Germline CDR1 and CDR2: LGHNA and YSLEER. In DNA form, the CDR3 reads TGCGCCAGCAGCCAAGATGGGGACAGAAATCAGCCCCAGCATTTT. Its protein is CASSQDGDRNQPQHF.

Worth noting for this clone: Other DNA sequences in the sample encode the same CDR3. The gene calls are TRBV9 and TRBJ2-2; D is unclear. Trimming cost V 0 bases and J 7 bases, with 4 bases left between them. The CDR3 is made up of 12 amino acids. The germline V gene encodes CDR1 SGDLS and CDR2 YYNGEE. This chain's CDR3 is CASSVAGGELFF. CDR3 in DNA: TGTGCCAGCAGCGTAGCTGGCGGGGAGCTGTTTTTT.

The chain links TRBV4-2 to TRBJ1-1; no firm D call. CDR1 is LGHNA and CDR2 is YNFKEQ in the germline V gene. The CDR3 loop spans 14 amino acids. V lost 0 bases and J 6 bases, leaving 11 bases between the germline ends. CDR3 loop: CASSQEKVWAEAFF. The DNA of the CDR3 is TGTGCCAGCAGCCAAGAGAAAGTGTGGGCTGAAGCTTTCTTT.

The rearrangement uses TRBV28 and TRBJ2-1; D ambiguous. Germline V lookup: CDR1 MDHEN, CDR2 SYDVKM. V was pared by 7 bases and J by 4 bases, with 20 bases between. This CDR3 region has 16 residues. The CDR3 loop is CASIPPVGDLYNEQFF. CDR3 DNA sequence: TGTGCCAGCATCCCCCCGGTGGGCGACCTTTACAATGAGCAGTTCTTC.

The chain uses TRBV28 and TRBJ2-7; tentative D call: TRBD2 (7 bases). V was trimmed by 7 bases and J by 3 bases, leaving 13 bases between them. The CDR3 runs 13 residues. The germline V gene has CDR1 MDHEN and CDR2 SYDVKM. The DNA of the CDR3 is TGTGCCAGCACCTGGGGGGGGCTCTACGAGCAGTACTTC. Residues: CASTWGGLYEQYF.

This clone counts as medium-sized. The J gene is TRBJ1-1, the V gene TRBV6-5, with TRBD1 as a possible D gene (5 bases). In germline, CDR1 is MNHEY, CDR2 SVGAGI. The CDR3 sequence is 15 residues long. Between the trimmed V and J ends, which lost 1 base and 0 bases, there was a span of 9 bases. Written as DNA, the CDR3 is TGTGCCAGCAGTTACTATGGGGCGCTGAACACTGAAGCTTTCTTT. Translating gives CASSYYGALNTEAFF.

The V gene is TRBV6-5, the J gene TRBJ1-5; D gene ambiguous. V was cut by 6 bases and J by 0 bases, with 12 bases left in between. Germline V CDR1 and CDR2: MNHEY, SVGAGI. CDR3 length: 15 amino acids. This CDR3 is CASSQDGYSNQPQHF. CDR3 nucleotides: TGTGCCAGCAGCCAGGACGGCTATAGCAATCAGCCCCAGCATTTT.

This chain connects TRBV7-6 to TRBJ1-4; D is perhaps TRBD1 (5 bases). Germline V lookup: CDR1 SGHVS, CDR2 FNYEAQ. The CDR3 runs to 16 residues. Deletions cut 5 bases from V and 3 bases from J, with 16 bases between. The CDR3 reads CASSPTPSGANEKLFF. In DNA form, the CDR3 reads TGTGCCAGCAGCCCAACCCCATCGGGGGCTAATGAAAAACTGTTTTTT. Using reference TRBV7-6 and TRBJ1-4 for the parts outside the CDR3, the full variable domain is GAGVSQSPRYKVTKRGQDVALRCDPISGHVSLYWYRQALGQGPEFLTYFNYEAQQDKSGLPNDRFSAERPEGSISTLTIQRTEQRDSAMYRCASSPTPSGANEKLFFGSGTQLSVL.